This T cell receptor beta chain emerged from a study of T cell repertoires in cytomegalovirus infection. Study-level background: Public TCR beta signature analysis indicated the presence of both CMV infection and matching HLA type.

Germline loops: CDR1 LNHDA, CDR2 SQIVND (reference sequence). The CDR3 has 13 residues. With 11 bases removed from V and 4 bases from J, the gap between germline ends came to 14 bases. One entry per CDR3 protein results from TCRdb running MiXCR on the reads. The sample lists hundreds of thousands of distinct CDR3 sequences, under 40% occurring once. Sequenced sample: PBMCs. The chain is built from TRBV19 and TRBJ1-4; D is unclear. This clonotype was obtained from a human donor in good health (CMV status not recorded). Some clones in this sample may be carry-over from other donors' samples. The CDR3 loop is CASEDRYNEKLFF. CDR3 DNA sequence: TGTGCCTCCGAGGACCGGTATAATGAAAAACTGTTTTTT.